One sample yielded the 10 T cell receptor beta chains listed below, sequenced in a study of blood T cells in healthy people across ages. With a J-beta primer mix and a sample-barcoded 5' primer, a second PCR ran about 7 to 12 cycles. TCRdb independently ran MiXCR on the 5' RACE reads; one entry per CDR3 protein. The table records 1.5 million to 1.8 million distinct CDR3 sequences, about 42% of them present only once. Sequenced material: blood. All receptors derive from a woman between 18 and 29 years old in good health.

This chain connects TRBV5-1 to TRBJ2-7; the D is unclear. V lost 5 bases to trimming and J lost 2 bases, with 11 bases between them. CDR3 length: 13 residues. Germline assignment: CDR1 SGHRS and CDR2 YFSETQ. CDR3 region: CASRWAATYEQYF. The DNA for the CDR3 is TGCGCCAGCAGGTGGGCGGCTACCTACGAGCAGTACTTC.

This chain connects TRBV27 to TRBJ2-5, with D perhaps TRBD1 or TRBD2 (5 bases each). This CDR3 comprises 14 residues. Trimming pared 2 bases from V and 11 bases from J, leaving 18 bases between. Germline CDR1 and CDR2: MNHEY and SMNVEV (reference sequence). The CDR3 sequence is CASSLSRDGNEQYF. The CDR3 DNA reads TGTGCCAGCAGTTTAAGCAGGGACGGCAATGAGCAGTACTTC.

This clonotype appeared a few times. The chain has TRBV20-1 and TRBJ1-2; 8 nucleotides match TRBD1. Looked up from germline, CDR1 is DFQATT and CDR2 is SNEGSKA (reference sequence). With 3 bases clipped from V and 1 base from J, the junction kept 10 bases outside the gene matches. This CDR3 has 16 amino acids. Here the CDR3 reads CSASRPGGWGNYGYTF. DNA of the CDR3: TGCAGTGCTAGTAGGCCAGGGGGCTGGGGTAACTATGGCTACACCTTC.

A few counts support this clonotype. The chain employs TRBV7-9 and TRBJ1-2; D is uncertain. Trimming stripped 5 bases from V and 4 bases from J, with 17 bases between. The CDR3 is 15 residues long. Germline V gene lookup returns CDR1 SEHNR and CDR2 FQNEAQ (reference sequence). For the CDR3, the DNA is TGTGCCAGCAGCCCACCCGGCTTTAGCCCCTATGGCTACACCTTC. This sequence encodes CASSPPGFSPYGYTF.

CDR3 amino acids: CASSRRQAGNTEAFF. The CDR3 region has the DNA TGTGCCAGCAGTCGCAGACAGGCAGGGAACACTGAAGCTTTCTTT. The chain combines TRBV2 with TRBJ1-1; tentatively, D is TRBD1 (6 bases). Trimming removed 5 bases from V and 1 base from J, with 14 bases in between. The CDR3 totals 15 residues. Germline V gene lookup returns CDR1 SNHLY and CDR2 FYNNEI.

The gene calls are TRBV6-2 or TRBV6-3 and TRBJ2-3; either TRBD1 or TRBD2 may fit D (5 bases each). The CDR3 extends over 15 amino acids. The germline CDR1 and CDR2 sequences are MNHEY and SVGEGT. With 2 bases removed from V and 10 bases from J, the gap between germline ends came to 19 bases. The CDR3 here is CASSYALGRTDPQYF. As DNA, the CDR3 is TGTGCCAGCAGTTACGCACTGGGACGCACAGACCCGCAGTATTTT.

This clonotype was counted a few times. V gene TRBV9 combines with J gene TRBJ2-1, with TRBD1 matching 10 bases. Trimming removed 2 bases from V and 7 bases from J; junction bases left unmatched: 9. The CDR3 loop spans 16 amino acids. Germline CDR1 SGDLS, CDR2 YYNGEE. The CDR3 DNA reads as TGTGCCAGCAGCGTCGCCGGGACAGGGGCGGAGAATGAGCAGTTCTTC. Its translation: CASSVAGTGAENEQFF.

The chain combines TRBV6-5 with TRBJ1-1, with D perhaps TRBD1 (6 bases). V was pared by 6 bases and J by 1 base, with 15 bases between. This CDR3 contains 15 residues. CDR1 and CDR2 (germline): MNHEY, SVGAGI. The DNA for the CDR3 is TGTGCCAGCAGCAACCTAGGGGGTTCGAACACTGAAGCTTTCTTT. Its protein product is CASSNLGGSNTEAFF.

This clonotype was recorded a few times. V is TRBV27 and J is TRBJ2-5, with D possibly called TRBD1 or TRBD2 (6 bases each). Trimming removed 3 bases from V and 2 bases from J, with 13 bases in between. The CDR3 sequence is 15 residues long. Germline V gene lookup returns CDR1 MNHEY and CDR2 SMNVEV (reference sequence). CDR3 loop: CASSLRAGTQETQYF. CDR3 nucleotide sequence: TGTGCCAGCAGTTTGAGGGCGGGGACACAAGAGACCCAGTACTTC.

This clonotype was observed a few times. The chain is built from TRBV20-1 and TRBJ1-1, with TRBD1 matching 9 bases. Trimming at V came to 3 bases and at J to 10 bases, leaving 12 bases not matched to a gene. The CDR3 consists of 14 residues. Germline assignment: CDR1 DFQATT and CDR2 SNEGSKA (reference sequence). CDR3 loop: CSASLTGGERGAFF. Written as DNA, the CDR3 is TGCAGTGCTAGCCTTACAGGGGGCGAACGGGGAGCTTTCTTT.